One and the same sample provided the 4 T cell receptor beta chains below, sequenced in a study of Ad26.COV2.S vaccination and SARS-CoV-2 variants. Profiling relied on immunoSEQ multiplex PCR, and the TCRdb table lists in-frame clones only, not all of them. This table holds some 190,000 clones, roughly nine tenths found once. This specimen consisted of peripheral blood, obtained after recovery from COVID-19. The receptors stem from a human donor who had recovered from COVID-19.

The CDR3 DNA reads TGTGCCAGCAGTTTACGCAGCACCAAAAACATTCAGTACTTC. As protein: CASSLRSTKNIQYF. The chain is built from TRBV28 and TRBJ2-4, with no clear D. V shed 2 bases and J shed 2 bases, with 7 bases lying between them. Germline CDR1 MDHEN, CDR2 SYDVKM. This CDR3 contains 14 residues.

The chain has TRBV29-1 and TRBJ2-3, with a possible D match to TRBD2 (5 bases). CDR1 and CDR2 from the germline V gene are SQVTM and ANQGSEA. CDR3 length: 14 residues. The V end was cut by 2 bases, the J end by 2 bases, with 11 bases between. Here the CDR3 reads CSVERGGHTDTQYF. DNA for the CDR3: TGCAGCGTTGAACGGGGTGGTCACACAGATACGCAGTATTTT.

V gene TRBV19 combines with J gene TRBJ1-6; D is unclear. V gave up 3 bases and J gave up 10 bases, with 10 bases separating them. CDR3 length equals 13 residues. The germline gives CDR1 LNHDA, CDR2 SQIVND (reference sequence). The CDR3 here is CASSIPMVSPLHF. In DNA, the CDR3 is TGTGCCAGTAGTATCCCGATGGTGTCACCCCTCCACTTT.

The V gene is TRBV5-1, the J gene TRBJ2-7; D possibly corresponds to TRBD1 (7 bases). CDR3 length: 15 residues. V was shortened by 1 base and J by 11 bases, with 22 bases between the two germline ends. Germline V gene sequence: CDR1 SGHRS, CDR2 YFSETQ. The DNA of the CDR3 is TGCGCCAGCAGCTTGATAGGTCAGGGGGGCCCTGTGGAGTACTTC. Its protein is CASSLIGQGGPVEYF.